This TCR beta chain was sequenced for a study of PD-1 blockade in classical Hodgkin lymphoma. On the study more broadly: Nivolumab dosed at 3 mg/kg went to patients intravenously every 2 weeks.

The table came from immunoSEQ multiplex PCR; TCRdb's copy has only in-frame clones and leaves some out. The sample contains tens of thousands of clones, 90% of which appear only once. The V gene's germline CDR1 is MGHDK and CDR2 SYGVNS. V gave up 1 base and J gave up 0 bases, with 4 bases separating them. The CDR3 totals 14 residues. Described time point: cycle 4 day 1 (C4D1), after five to seven weeks of nivolumab. After autologous stem cell transplantation all patients relapsed, and prior brentuximab vedotin exposure differed between cohorts. V is TRBV25-1 and J is TRBJ1-3; D is unclear. The sample in question was peripheral blood mononuclear cells (PBMCs), obtained before the fourth cycle of nivolumab. This TCR derives from a human donor with classical Hodgkin lymphoma. CDR3 DNA sequence: TGTGCCAGCAGTGAATTTGGCTCTGGAAACACCATATATTTT. Residues: CASSEFGSGNTIYF.